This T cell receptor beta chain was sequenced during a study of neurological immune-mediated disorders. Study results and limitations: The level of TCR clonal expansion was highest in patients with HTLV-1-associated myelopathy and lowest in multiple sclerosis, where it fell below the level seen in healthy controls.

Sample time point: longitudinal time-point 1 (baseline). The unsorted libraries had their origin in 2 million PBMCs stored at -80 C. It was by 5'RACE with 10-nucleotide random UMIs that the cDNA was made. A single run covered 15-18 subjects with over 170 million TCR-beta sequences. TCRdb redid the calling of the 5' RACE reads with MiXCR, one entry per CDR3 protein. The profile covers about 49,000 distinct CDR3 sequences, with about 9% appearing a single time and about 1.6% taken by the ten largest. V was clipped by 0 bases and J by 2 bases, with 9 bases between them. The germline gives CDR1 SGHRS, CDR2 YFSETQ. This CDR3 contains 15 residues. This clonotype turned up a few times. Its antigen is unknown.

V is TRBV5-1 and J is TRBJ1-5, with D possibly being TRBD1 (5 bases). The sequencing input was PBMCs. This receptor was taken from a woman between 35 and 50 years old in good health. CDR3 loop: CASSLGQSGNQPQHF. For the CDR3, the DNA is TGCGCCAGCAGCTTGGGACAGAGTGGCAATCAGCCCCAGCATTTT.